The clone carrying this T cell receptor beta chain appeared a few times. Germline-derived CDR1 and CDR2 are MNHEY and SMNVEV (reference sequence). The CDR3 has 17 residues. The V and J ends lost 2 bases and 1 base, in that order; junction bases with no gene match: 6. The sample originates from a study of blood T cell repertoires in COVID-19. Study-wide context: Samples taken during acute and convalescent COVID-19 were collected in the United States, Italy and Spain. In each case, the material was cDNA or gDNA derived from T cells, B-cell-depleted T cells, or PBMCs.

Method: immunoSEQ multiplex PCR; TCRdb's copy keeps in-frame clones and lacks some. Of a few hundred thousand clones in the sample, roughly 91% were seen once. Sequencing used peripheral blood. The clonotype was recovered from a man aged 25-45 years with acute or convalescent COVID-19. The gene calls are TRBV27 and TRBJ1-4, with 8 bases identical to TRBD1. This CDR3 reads CASSLIGQGLTNEKLFF. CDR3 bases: TGTGCCAGCAGTTTAATTGGACAGGGATTAACTAATGAAAAACTGTTTTTT.